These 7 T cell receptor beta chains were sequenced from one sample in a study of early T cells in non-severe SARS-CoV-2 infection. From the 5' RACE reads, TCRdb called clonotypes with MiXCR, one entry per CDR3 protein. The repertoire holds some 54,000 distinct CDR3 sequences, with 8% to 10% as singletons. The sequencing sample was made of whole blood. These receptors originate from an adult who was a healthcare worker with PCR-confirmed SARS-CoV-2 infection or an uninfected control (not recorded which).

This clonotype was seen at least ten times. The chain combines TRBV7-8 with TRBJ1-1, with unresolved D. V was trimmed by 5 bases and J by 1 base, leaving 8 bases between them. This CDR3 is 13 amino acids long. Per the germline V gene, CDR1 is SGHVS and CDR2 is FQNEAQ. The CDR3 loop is CASSERRNTEAFF. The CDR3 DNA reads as TGTGCCAGCAGCGAACGCCGGAACACTGAAGCTTTCTTT.

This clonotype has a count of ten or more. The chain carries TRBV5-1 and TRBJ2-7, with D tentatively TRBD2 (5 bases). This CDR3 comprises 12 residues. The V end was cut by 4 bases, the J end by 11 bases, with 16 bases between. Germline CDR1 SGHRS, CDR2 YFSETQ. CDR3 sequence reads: CASSADHSREYF. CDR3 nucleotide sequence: TGCGCCAGCAGCGCGGACCATTCGAGGGAGTACTTC.

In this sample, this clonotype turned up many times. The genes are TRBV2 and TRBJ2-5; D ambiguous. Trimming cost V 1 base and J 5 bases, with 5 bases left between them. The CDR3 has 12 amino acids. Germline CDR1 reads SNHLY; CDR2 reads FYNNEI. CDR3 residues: CASSEGLETQYF. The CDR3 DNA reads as TGTGCCAGCAGTGAAGGACTGGAGACCCAGTACTTC.

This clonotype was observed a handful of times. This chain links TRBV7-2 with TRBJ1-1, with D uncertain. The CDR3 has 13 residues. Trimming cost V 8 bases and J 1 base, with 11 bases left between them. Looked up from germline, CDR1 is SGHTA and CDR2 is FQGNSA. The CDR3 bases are TGTGCCAGCGTTCGCACGAAGAACACTGAAGCTTTCTTT. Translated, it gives CASVRTKNTEAFF.

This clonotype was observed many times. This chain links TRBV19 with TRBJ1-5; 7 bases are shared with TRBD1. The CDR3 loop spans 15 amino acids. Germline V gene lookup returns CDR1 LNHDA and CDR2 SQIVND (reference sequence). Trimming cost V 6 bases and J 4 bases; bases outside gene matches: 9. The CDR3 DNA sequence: TGTGCCAGTAGCCGACCAGGGACAGCAAATCAGCCCCAGCATTTT. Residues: CASSRPGTANQPQHF.

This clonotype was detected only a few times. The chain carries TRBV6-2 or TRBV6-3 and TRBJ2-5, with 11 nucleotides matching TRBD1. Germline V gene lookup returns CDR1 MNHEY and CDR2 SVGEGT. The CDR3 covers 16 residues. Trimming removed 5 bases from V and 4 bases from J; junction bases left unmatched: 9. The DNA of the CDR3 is TGTGCCAGCAGTACCGGACAGGGGGCTTGGGGAGAGACCCAGTACTTC. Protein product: CASSTGQGAWGETQYF.

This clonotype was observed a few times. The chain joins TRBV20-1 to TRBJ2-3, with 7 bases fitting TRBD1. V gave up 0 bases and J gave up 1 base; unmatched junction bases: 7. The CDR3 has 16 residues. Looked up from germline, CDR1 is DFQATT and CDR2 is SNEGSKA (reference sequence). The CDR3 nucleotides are TGCAGTGCTAGAGATGACTACAGGGGCCGCACAGATACGCAGTATTTT. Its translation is CSARDDYRGRTDTQYF.